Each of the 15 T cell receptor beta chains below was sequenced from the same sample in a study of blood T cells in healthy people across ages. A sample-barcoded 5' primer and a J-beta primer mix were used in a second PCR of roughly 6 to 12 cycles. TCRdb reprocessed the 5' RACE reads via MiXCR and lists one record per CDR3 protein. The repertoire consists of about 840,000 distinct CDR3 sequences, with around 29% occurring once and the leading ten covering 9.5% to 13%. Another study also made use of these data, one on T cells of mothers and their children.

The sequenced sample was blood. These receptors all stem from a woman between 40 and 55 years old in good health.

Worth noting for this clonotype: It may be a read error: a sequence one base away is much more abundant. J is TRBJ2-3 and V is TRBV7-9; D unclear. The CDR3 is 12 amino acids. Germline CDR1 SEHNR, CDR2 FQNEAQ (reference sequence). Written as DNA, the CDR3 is TGTGGCAGCAACCGACAATCAGATACGCAGTATTTT. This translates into CGSNRQSDTQYF. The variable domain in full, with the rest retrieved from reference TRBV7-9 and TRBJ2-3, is DTGVSQNPRHKITKRGQNVTFRCDPISEHNRLYWYRQTLGQGPEFLTYFQNEAQLEKSRLLSDRFSAERPKGSFSTLEIQRTEQGDSAMYLCGSNRQSDTQYFGPGTRLTVL.

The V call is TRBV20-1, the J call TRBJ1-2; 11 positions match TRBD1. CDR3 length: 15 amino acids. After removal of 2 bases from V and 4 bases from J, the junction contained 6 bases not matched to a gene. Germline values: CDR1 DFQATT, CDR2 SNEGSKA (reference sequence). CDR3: CSARIPGQGVYGYTF. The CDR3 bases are TGCAGTGCTAGAATACCGGGACAGGGGGTCTATGGCTACACCTTC.

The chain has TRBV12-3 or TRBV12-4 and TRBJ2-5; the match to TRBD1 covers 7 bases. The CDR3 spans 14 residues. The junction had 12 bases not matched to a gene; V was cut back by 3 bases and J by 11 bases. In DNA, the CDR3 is TGTGCCAGCAGTTTTTTGGGACAGAAGAATGAGCAGTACTTC. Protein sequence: CASSFLGQKNEQYF.

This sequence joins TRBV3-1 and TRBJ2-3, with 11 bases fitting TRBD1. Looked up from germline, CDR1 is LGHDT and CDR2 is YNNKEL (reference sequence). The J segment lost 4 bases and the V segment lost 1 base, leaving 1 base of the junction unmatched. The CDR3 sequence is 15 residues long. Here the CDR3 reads CASSQGDRGSDTQYF. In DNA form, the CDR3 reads TGTGCCAGCAGCCAAGGGGACAGGGGGTCAGATACGCAGTATTTT.

Here the CDR3 reads CASSPAGTWGTEAFF. CDR3 coding DNA: TGTGCCAGCAGTCCCGCCGGGACCTGGGGCACTGAAGCTTTCTTT. V is TRBV27 and J is TRBJ1-1; TRBD1 might be the D (5 bases). The CDR3 runs 15 residues. V lost 5 bases and J 4 bases, leaving 17 bases between the germline ends. Germline V lookup: CDR1 MNHEY, CDR2 SMNVEV (reference sequence).

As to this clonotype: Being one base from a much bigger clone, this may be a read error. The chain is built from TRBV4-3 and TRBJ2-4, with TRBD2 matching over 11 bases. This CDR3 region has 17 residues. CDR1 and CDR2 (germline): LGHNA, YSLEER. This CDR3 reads CASSQALAGGSKNIQCF. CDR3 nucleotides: TGCGCCAGCAGCCAAGCCCTAGCGGGGGGTTCCAAAAACATTCAGTGCTTC.

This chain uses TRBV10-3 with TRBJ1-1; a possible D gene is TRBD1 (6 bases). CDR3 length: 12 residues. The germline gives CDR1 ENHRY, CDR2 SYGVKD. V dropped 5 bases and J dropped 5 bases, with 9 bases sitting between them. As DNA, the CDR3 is TGTGCCATCAGTACCGACAGGACTGAAGCTTTCTTT. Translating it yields CAISTDRTEAFF.

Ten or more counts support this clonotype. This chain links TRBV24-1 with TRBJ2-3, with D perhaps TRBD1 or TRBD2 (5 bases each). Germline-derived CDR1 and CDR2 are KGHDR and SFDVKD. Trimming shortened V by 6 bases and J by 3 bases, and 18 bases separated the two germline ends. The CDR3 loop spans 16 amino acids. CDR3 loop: CATSPGPREGTDTQYF. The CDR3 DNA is TGTGCCACCAGTCCGGGACCCAGAGAGGGTACAGATACGCAGTATTTT.

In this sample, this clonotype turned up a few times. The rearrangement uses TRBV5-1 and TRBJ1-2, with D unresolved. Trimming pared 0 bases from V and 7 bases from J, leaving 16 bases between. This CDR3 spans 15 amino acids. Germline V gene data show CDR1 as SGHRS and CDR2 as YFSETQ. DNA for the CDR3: TGCGCCAGCAGCTTGGGGAGAGAAGGGAGGTCTGGCTACACCTTC. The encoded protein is CASSLGREGRSGYTF. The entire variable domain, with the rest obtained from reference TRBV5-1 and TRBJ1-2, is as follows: KAGVTQTPRYLIKTRGQQVTLSCSPISGHRSVSWYQQTPGQGLQFLFEYFSETQRNKGNFPGRFSGRQFSNSRSEMNVSTLELGDSALYLCASSLGREGRSGYTFGSGTRLTVV.

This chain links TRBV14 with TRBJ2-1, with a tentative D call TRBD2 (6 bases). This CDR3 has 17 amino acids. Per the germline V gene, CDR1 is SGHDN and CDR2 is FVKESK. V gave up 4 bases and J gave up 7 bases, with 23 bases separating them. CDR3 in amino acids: CASSRSEGRLFGNEQFF. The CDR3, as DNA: TGTGCCAGCAGCCGGTCGGAGGGGAGGTTATTTGGTAATGAGCAGTTCTTC.

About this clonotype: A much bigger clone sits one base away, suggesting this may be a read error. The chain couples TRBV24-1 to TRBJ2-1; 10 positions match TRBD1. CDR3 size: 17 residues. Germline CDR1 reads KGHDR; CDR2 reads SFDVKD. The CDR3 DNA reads TGTGCCACCAGTGATTTTCGGGACAGGGGAAGGGACAATGAGCAGTGCTTC. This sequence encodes CATSDFRDRGRDNEQCF.

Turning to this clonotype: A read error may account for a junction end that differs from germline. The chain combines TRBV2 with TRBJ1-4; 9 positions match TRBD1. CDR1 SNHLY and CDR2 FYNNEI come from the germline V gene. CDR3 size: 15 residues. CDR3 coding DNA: TGTGTCAGCAGTGGGTCCGGGACAGGGTCTGAAAAACTGTTTTTT. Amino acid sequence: CVSSGSGTGSEKLFF.

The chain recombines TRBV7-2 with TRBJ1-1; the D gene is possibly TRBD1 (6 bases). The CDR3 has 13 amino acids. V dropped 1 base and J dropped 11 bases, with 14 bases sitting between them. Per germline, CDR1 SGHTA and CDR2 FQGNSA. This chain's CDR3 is CASSLGPGAAAFF. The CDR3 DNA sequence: TGTGCCAGCAGCTTAGGGCCAGGGGCCGCGGCTTTCTTT.

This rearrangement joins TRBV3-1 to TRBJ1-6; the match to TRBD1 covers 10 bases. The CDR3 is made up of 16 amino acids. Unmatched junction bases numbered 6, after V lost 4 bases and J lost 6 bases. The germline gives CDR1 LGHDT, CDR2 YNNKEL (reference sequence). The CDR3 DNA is TGTGCCAGCAGCCTGACAGGGGGCGCATCTAATTCACCCCTCCACTTT. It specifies CASSLTGGASNSPLHF.

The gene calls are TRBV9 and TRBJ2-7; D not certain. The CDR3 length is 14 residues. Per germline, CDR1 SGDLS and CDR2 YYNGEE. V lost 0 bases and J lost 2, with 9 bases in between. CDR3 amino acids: CASSVAQETYEQYF. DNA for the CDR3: TGTGCCAGCAGCGTAGCCCAGGAGACCTACGAGCAGTACTTC.